Following are 15 T cell receptor beta chains from one sample sequenced in a study of blood T cell repertoires in COVID-19. The protocol was immunoSEQ multiplex PCR, while the TCRdb copy is restricted to in-frame clones and leaves out a portion. There are 280,000 or so clones in the sample; 88% occur only once, and approximately 7.2% lies in the top ten. The sequencing sample was made of peripheral blood. The receptor set was obtained from a woman aged 25-40 years who had recovered from COVID-19.

The rearrangement uses TRBV6-1 and TRBJ1-5; the D is unclear. V dropped 2 bases and J dropped 1 base, with 6 bases sitting between them. This CDR3 contains 14 residues. Germline loops: CDR1 MNHNS, CDR2 SASEGT. This CDR3 is CASSEWQSNQPQHF. CDR3 bases: TGTGCCAGCAGTGAATGGCAGAGCAATCAGCCCCAGCATTTT.

V usage is TRBV4-3 and J usage is TRBJ1-6; 7 bases fit TRBD1. V trimming: 0 bases; J trimming: 10 bases; junction bases outside the gene matches: 6. CDR1 is LGHNA and CDR2 is YSLEER in the germline V gene. The CDR3 extends over 15 amino acids. The DNA of the CDR3 is TGCGCCAGCAGCCAAGAACAGACAGGGATATCACCCCTCCACTTT. Residues: CASSQEQTGISPLHF.

The genes are TRBV29-1 and TRBJ2-2; 11 nucleotides match TRBD1. Germline V lookup: CDR1 SQVTM, CDR2 ANQGSEA. There are 15 residues in the CDR3. Trimming at V came to 1 base and at J to 6 bases, leaving 4 bases not matched to a gene. CDR3 region: CSVEGRDRGSGELFF. The CDR3 nucleotides are TGCAGCGTTGAAGGGCGGGACAGGGGGTCCGGGGAGCTGTTTTTT.

This clone has only one observation. This chain joins TRBV12-3 or TRBV12-4 and TRBJ2-7, with D unclear. This CDR3 comprises 12 residues. The V end was cut by 2 bases, the J end by 4 bases, with 6 bases between. The CDR3 region has the DNA TGTGCCAGCAGTTTAATGGCTTACGAGCAGTACTTC. Amino acid sequence: CASSLMAYEQYF.

J is TRBJ2-2 and V is TRBV7-2; TRBD2 agrees at 8 bases. The CDR3 extends over 15 amino acids. V shed 2 bases and J 7 bases; nucleotides not matched to a gene: 6. Germline CDR1 and CDR2: SGHTA and FQGNSA. CDR3 DNA: TGTGCCAGCAGCTTAATGAGCGGGGGAGTCGGGGAGCTGTTTTTT. This gives the protein CASSLMSGGVGELFF.

The J gene is TRBJ2-1, the V gene TRBV9; 11 bases fit TRBD2. Germline CDR1 and CDR2: SGDLS and YYNGEE. The CDR3 totals 17 residues. The V gene end was trimmed by 0 bases and the J gene end by 8 bases; junction bases not matched to a gene: 10. The CDR3 sequence is CASSVEGNSGGVDEQFF. In DNA form, the CDR3 reads TGTGCCAGCAGCGTAGAGGGTAATAGCGGGGGGGTCGATGAGCAGTTCTTC.

The chain couples TRBV12-3 or TRBV12-4 to TRBJ2-7; no firm D call. This CDR3 contains 12 residues. Trimming pared 6 bases from V and 2 bases from J, leaving 8 bases between. CDR3 sequence reads: CASSPVPYEQYF. The CDR3 DNA reads as TGTGCCAGCAGCCCGGTCCCCTACGAGCAGTACTTC.

The chain couples TRBV7-3 to TRBJ1-6; 8 nucleotides match TRBD1. After removal of 8 bases from V and 5 bases from J, the junction contained 8 bases not matched to a gene. Germline CDR1 is SGHTA and CDR2 is FQGTGA. This CDR3 is 15 amino acids long. CDR3 coding DNA: TGTGCCAGCCGCACAGGGGGAGCAAATAATTCACCCCTCCACTTT. Translated, it gives CASRTGGANNSPLHF.

This clone appeared a single time. The chain combines TRBV13 with TRBJ2-7; perhaps TRBD1 as D (5 bases). CDR3 length: 13 residues. The germline V and J ends were trimmed by 3 bases and 2 bases, with 8 bases remaining between them. Germline V gives CDR1 PRHDT, CDR2 FYEKMQ (reference sequence). The CDR3 nucleotides are TGTGCCAGCAGCTTTGGCAGGGCCTACGAGCAGTACTTC. This codes for CASSFGRAYEQYF. The full variable domain, completed using reference TRBV13 and TRBJ2-7, is AAGVIQSPRHLIKEKRETATLKCYPIPRHDTVYWYQQGPGQDPQFLISFYEKMQSDKGSIPDRFSAQQFSDYHSELNMSSLELGDSALYFCASSFGRAYEQYFGPGTRLTVT.

V gene TRBV6-6 combines with J gene TRBJ1-2; TRBD1 matches at 7 bases. CDR3 length: 13 amino acids. V dropped 6 bases and J dropped 5; count of bases not matched to a gene: 6. Germline CDR1 MNHNY, CDR2 SVGAGI (reference sequence). The CDR3 sequence: CASSPGQFYGYTF. CDR3 sequence (DNA): TGTGCCAGCAGCCCGGGACAGTTTTATGGCTACACCTTC.

The genes are TRBV28 and TRBJ1-6; a weak D match, TRBD1 (5 bases). CDR1 is MDHEN and CDR2 is SYDVKM in the germline V gene. The V end was cut by 8 bases, the J end by 3 bases, with 11 bases between. The CDR3 has 14 amino acids. The CDR3 reads CASLTGGYNSPLHF. The CDR3 DNA reads TGTGCCAGCCTGACGGGGGGCTATAATTCACCCCTCCACTTT.

V is TRBV5-5 and J is TRBJ2-1; 11 positions match TRBD1. This CDR3 has 17 amino acids. Losses at the gene ends were 2 bases for V and 2 bases for J; bases not matched to a gene: 6. CDR1 and CDR2 from the germline V gene are SGHKS and YYEKEE (reference sequence). The CDR3 coding sequence is TGTGCCAGCAGCTTCCGTTGGACAGGGGGCCCCTACAATGAGCAGTTCTTC. Its translation is CASSFRWTGGPYNEQFF.

The V and J genes are TRBV29-1 and TRBJ2-5; D may be TRBD2 (5 bases). V was clipped by 0 bases and J by 1 base, with 12 bases between them. CDR1 is SQVTM and CDR2 is ANQGSEA in the germline V gene. This CDR3 spans 15 amino acids. CDR3 in amino acids: CSVEEPGNVQETQYF. Written as DNA, the CDR3 is TGCAGCGTTGAAGAACCGGGAAATGTCCAAGAGACCCAGTACTTC.

The chain combines TRBV5-1 with TRBJ1-3, with a weak D call TRBD1 (5 bases). V dropped 5 bases and J dropped 0 bases, with 12 bases sitting between them. CDR1 is SGHRS and CDR2 is YFSETQ in the germline V gene. CDR3 size: 15 residues. CDR3 DNA sequence: TGCGCCAGCAGGGGGGGACTGATCTCTGGAAACACCATATATTTT. Its translation is CASRGGLISGNTIYF.

This chain connects TRBV27 to TRBJ2-3; D is perhaps TRBD1 (6 bases). V gave up 3 bases and J gave up 5 bases, with 9 bases separating them. The CDR3 is 13 residues long. Germline CDR1 and CDR2: MNHEY and SMNVEV (reference sequence). The CDR3 here is CASSLGRGDTQYF. CDR3 sequence (DNA): TGTGCCAGCAGTTTGGGCAGGGGAGATACGCAGTATTTT.